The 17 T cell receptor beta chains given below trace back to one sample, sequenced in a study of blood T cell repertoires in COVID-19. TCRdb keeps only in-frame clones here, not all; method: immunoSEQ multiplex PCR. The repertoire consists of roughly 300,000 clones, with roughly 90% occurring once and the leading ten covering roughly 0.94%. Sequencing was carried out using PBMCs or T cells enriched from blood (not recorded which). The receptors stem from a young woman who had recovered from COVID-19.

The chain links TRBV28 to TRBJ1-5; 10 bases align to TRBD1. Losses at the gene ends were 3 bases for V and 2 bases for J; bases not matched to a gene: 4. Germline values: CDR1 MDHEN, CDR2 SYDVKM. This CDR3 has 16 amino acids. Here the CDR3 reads CASSFLGTGGNQPQHF. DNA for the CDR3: TGTGCCAGCAGTTTCCTTGGGACAGGGGGCAATCAGCCCCAGCATTTT.

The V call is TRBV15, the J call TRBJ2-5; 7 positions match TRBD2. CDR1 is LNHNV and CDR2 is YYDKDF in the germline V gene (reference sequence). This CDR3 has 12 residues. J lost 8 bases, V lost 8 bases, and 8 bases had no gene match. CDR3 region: CATASWGGTQYF. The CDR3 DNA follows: TGTGCCACCGCCAGTTGGGGGGGTACCCAGTACTTC.

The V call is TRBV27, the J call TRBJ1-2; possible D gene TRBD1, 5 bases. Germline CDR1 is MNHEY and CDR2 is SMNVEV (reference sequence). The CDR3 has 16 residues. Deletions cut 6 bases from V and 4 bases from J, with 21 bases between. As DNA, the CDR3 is TGTGCCAGCAGGGTTGCGTTCGTTGGGGCGACCTATGGCTACACCTTC. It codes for CASRVAFVGATYGYTF.

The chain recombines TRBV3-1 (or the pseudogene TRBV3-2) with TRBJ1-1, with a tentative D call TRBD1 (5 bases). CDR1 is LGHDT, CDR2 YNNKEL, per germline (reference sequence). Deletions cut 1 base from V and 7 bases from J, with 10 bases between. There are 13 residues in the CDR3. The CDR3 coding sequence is TGTGCCAGCAGCCAAGGGGGCCGTCATGAAGCTTTCTTT. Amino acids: CASSQGGRHEAFF.

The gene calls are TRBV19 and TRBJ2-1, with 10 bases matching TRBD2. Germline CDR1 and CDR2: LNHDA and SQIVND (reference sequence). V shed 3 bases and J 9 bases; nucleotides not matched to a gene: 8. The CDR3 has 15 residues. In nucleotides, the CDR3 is TGTGCCAGTAGTATGCAACTAGCGGGGATGGGTGAGCAGTTCTTC. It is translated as CASSMQLAGMGEQFF.

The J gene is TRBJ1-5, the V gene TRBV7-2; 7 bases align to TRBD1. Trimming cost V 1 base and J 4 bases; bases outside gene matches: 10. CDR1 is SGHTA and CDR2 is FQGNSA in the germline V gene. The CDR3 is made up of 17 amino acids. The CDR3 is CASSLEVGRQGNQPQHF. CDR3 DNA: TGTGCCAGCAGCTTAGAGGTGGGGAGACAGGGAAATCAGCCCCAGCATTTT.

The CDR3: CASSPNPQGTYGYTF. The CDR3 DNA sequence: TGTGCCAGCAGTCCCAACCCCCAGGGCACCTATGGCTACACCTTC. The genes are TRBV6-2 or TRBV6-3 and TRBJ1-2; perhaps TRBD1 as D (5 bases). The germline V and J ends were trimmed by 5 bases and 4 bases, with 17 bases remaining between them. Germline values: CDR1 MNHEY, CDR2 SVGEGT. The CDR3 is 15 amino acids.

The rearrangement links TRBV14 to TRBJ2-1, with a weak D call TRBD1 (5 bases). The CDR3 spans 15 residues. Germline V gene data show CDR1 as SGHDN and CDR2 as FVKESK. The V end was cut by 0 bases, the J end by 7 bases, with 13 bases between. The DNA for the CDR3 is TGTGCCAGCAGCCAAGAACTCCCAGGGCTAAATGAGCAGTTCTTC. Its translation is CASSQELPGLNEQFF.

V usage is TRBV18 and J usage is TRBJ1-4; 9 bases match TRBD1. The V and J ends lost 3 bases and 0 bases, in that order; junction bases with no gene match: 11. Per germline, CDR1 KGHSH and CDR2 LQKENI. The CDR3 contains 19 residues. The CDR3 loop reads CASSPIVRDRVATNEKLFF. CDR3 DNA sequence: TGTGCCAGCTCACCGATTGTCCGGGACAGGGTCGCAACTAATGAAAAACTGTTTTTT.

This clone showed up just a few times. The DNA for the CDR3 is TGTGCCAGCAAGGTAGCATCGAACACCGGGGAGCTGTTTTTT. Protein sequence: CASKVASNTGELFF. This chain links TRBV2 with TRBJ2-2, with D unclear. This CDR3 is built from 14 residues. The V end was cut by 7 bases, the J end by 0 bases, with 9 bases between. Germline V gene lookup returns CDR1 SNHLY and CDR2 FYNNEI. The full variable domain, in which reference TRBV2 and TRBJ2-2 provide the parts outside the CDR3, is EPEVTQTPSHQVTQMGQEVILRCVPISNHLYFYWYRQILGQKVEFLVSFYNNEISEKSEIFDDQFSVERPDGSNFTLKIRSTKLEDSAMYFCASKVASNTGELFFGEGSRLTVL.

The CDR3 DNA follows: TGTGCCAGCAGTGCCCCTAGCGGGGGGGCCGGTAATACGCAGTATTTT. As protein: CASSAPSGGAGNTQYF. V and J are TRBV6-1 and TRBJ2-3, with 12 bases that match TRBD2. The CDR3 length is 16 residues. The junction had 9 bases not matched to a gene; V was cut back by 4 bases and J by 7 bases. The V gene's germline CDR1 is MNHNS and CDR2 SASEGT.

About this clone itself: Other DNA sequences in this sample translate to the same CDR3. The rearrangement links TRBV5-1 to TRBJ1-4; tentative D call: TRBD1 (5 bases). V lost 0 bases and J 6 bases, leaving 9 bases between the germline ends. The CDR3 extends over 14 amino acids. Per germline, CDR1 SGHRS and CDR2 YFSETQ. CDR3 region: CASSLGQGDEKLFF. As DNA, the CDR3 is TGCGCCAGCAGCTTGGGTCAGGGTGATGAAAAACTGTTTTTT.

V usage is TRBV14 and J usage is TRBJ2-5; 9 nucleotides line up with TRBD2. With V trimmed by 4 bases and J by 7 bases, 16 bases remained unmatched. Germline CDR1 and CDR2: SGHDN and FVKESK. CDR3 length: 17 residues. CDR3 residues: CASSPSPLAGGAGTQYF. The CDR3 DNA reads TGTGCCAGCAGCCCGTCCCCCTTGGCGGGGGGGGCCGGGACCCAGTACTTC.

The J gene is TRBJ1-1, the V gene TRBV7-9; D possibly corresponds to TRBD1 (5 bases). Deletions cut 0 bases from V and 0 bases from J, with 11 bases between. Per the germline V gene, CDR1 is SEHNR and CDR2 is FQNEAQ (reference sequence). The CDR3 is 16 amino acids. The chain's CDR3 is CASSLARQGMNTEAFF. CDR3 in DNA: TGTGCCAGCAGCTTAGCGCGGCAGGGTATGAACACTGAAGCTTTCTTT.

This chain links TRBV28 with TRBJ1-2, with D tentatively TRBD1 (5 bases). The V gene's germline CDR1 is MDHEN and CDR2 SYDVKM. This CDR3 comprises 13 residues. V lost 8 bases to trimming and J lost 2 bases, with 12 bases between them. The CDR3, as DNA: TGTGCCAGCTTCGCAGGGCAAAACTATGGCTACACCTTC. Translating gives CASFAGQNYGYTF.

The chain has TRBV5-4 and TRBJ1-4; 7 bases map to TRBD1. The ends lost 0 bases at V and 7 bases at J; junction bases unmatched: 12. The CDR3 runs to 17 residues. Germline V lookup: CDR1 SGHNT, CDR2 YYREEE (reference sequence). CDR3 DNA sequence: TGTGCCAGCAGCTTGGGTGTTGCTCACAGGGGAGTTGAAAAACTGTTTTTT. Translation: CASSLGVAHRGVEKLFF.

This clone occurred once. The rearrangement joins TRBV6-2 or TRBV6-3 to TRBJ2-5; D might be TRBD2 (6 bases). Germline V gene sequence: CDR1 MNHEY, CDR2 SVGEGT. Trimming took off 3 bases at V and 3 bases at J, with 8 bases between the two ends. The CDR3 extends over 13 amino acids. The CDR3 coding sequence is TGTGCCAGCAGTTATTTAGCGGAAGAGACCCAGTACTTC. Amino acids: CASSYLAEETQYF.